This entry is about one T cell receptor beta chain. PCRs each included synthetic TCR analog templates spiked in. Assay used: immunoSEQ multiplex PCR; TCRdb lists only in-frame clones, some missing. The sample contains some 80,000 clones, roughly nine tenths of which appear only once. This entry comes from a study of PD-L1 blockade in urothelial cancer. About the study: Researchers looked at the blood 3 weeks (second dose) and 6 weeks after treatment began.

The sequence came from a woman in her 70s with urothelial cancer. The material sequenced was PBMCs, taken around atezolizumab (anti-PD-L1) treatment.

CDR3 sequence reads: CASSSGTGGLYEQYF. CDR3 coding DNA: TGTGCCAGCAGCTCCGGGACAGGGGGTCTCTACGAGCAGTACTTC. The gene calls are TRBV7-9 and TRBJ2-7; 11 positions agree with TRBD1. Trimming took 4 bases from V and 3 from J; bases not matched to a gene: 5. This CDR3 region has 15 residues. CDR1 is SEHNR and CDR2 is FQNEAQ in the germline V gene (reference sequence).